These 10 T cell receptor beta chains were all obtained from the same sample, sequenced in a study of T cell repertoires in cytomegalovirus infection. In TCRdb, the reads were re-called with MiXCR into one record per CDR3 protein. Of around 450,000 distinct CDR3 sequences listed, approximately 30% are singletons. Sequenced material: PBMCs. These receptor sequences come from a human donor in good health (CMV status not recorded). Some clones in this sample may be carry-over from other donors' samples.

This clonotype was recorded many times. V usage is TRBV19 and J usage is TRBJ1-5, with 7 nucleotides matching TRBD1. CDR1 is LNHDA and CDR2 is SQIVND in the germline V gene (reference sequence). Losses at the gene ends were 6 bases for V and 0 bases for J; bases not matched to a gene: 5. CDR3 length equals 15 residues. The CDR3 DNA follows: TGTGCCAGTAGCTGGACAGGTGATAGCAATCAGCCCCAGCATTTT. It is translated as CASSWTGDSNQPQHF.

The V gene is TRBV7-9, the J gene TRBJ2-1; D ambiguous. The germline V gene encodes CDR1 SEHNR and CDR2 FQNEAQ (reference sequence). The CDR3 runs to 18 residues. The V end was cut by 5 bases, the J end by 5 bases, with 25 bases between. CDR3 DNA: TGTGCCAGCAGCCCCTTTGTATTCCGCGCCGGAGTCCACAATGAGCAGTTCTTC. It yields the protein CASSPFVFRAGVHNEQFF.

This clonotype was recorded many times. The rearrangement links TRBV7-8 to TRBJ1-1; D perhaps matches TRBD1 (6 bases). Trimming shortened V by 5 bases and J by 1 base, and 14 bases separated the two germline ends. Germline V gene sequence: CDR1 SGHVS, CDR2 FQNEAQ. This CDR3 is built from 15 residues. In DNA, the CDR3 is TGTGCCAGCAGCCCCGCGACAGGCCCGAACACTGAAGCTTTCTTT. Translating gives CASSPATGPNTEAFF.

V gene TRBV24-1 combines with J gene TRBJ2-6; D remains unclear. V dropped 6 bases and J dropped 0 bases, with 2 bases sitting between them. This CDR3 spans 13 amino acids. Germline CDR1 reads KGHDR; CDR2 reads SFDVKD. CDR3 amino acids: CATSSSGANVLTF. CDR3 DNA: TGTGCCACCAGTAGCTCTGGGGCCAACGTCCTGACTTTC.

The V call is TRBV2, the J call TRBJ1-1, with no clear D. Germline CDR1 is SNHLY and CDR2 is FYNNEI. Trimming took off 8 bases at V and 3 bases at J, with 13 bases between the two ends. There are 13 residues in the CDR3. The CDR3 reads CASSVEGHTEAFF. Written as DNA, the CDR3 is TGTGCCAGCTCTGTGGAGGGTCACACTGAAGCTTTCTTT.

This rearrangement joins TRBV10-2 to TRBJ2-6; 8 nucleotides line up with TRBD1. This CDR3 spans 20 amino acids. From germline, CDR1 is WSHSY and CDR2 SAAADI. V shed 2 bases and J 0 bases; nucleotides not matched to a gene: 12. DNA for the CDR3: TGCGCCAGCAGTGAGGGGCCCAGGGACAGGTTTAGCTCTGGGGCCAACGTCCTGACTTTC. This encodes CASSEGPRDRFSSGANVLTF.

This clonotype was found a few times. The V gene is TRBV4-1, the J gene TRBJ2-1, with D perhaps TRBD1 or TRBD2 (5 bases each). From germline, CDR1 is MGHRA and CDR2 YSYEKL. The germline V and J ends were trimmed by 1 base and 0 bases, with 13 bases remaining between them. This CDR3 has 17 amino acids. CDR3 protein: CASSQGGAQSSYNEQFF. The CDR3 coding sequence is TGCGCCAGCAGCCAAGGAGGGGCCCAGAGCTCCTACAATGAGCAGTTCTTC.

Remarks on this clonotype: One junction end disagrees with the germline gene, perhaps due to a read error. This chain links TRBV4-1 with TRBJ2-3; TRBD2 is a possible D gene (5 bases). The CDR3 sequence is 12 residues long. Germline V gene data show CDR1 as MGHRA and CDR2 as YSYEKL. In DNA, the CDR3 is TGCGCCAGCAGCCGGGGAGCGAGTACGCATTATTTT. Residues: CASSRGASTHYF.

The V call is TRBV2, the J call TRBJ2-7; D might be TRBD2 (5 bases). CDR1 and CDR2 from the germline V gene are SNHLY and FYNNEI. This CDR3 has 12 residues. Trimming removed 10 bases from V and 1 base from J, with 11 bases in between. CDR3 protein: CATLRTSYEQYF. CDR3 sequence (DNA): TGTGCCACCCTCCGGACTTCCTACGAGCAGTACTTC.

The chain carries TRBV6-5 and TRBJ1-1, with 7 bases lining up with TRBD1. J lost 4 bases, V lost 4 bases, and 6 bases had no gene match. The CDR3 totals 14 residues. From germline, CDR1 is MNHEY and CDR2 SVGAGI. The CDR3: CASSSDRERTEAFF. DNA for the CDR3: TGTGCCAGCAGTTCTGACAGGGAGCGCACTGAAGCTTTCTTT.